Below are 13 T cell receptor beta chains sequenced from a single sample in a study of blood T cell repertoires in COVID-19. Sequencing was performed with immunoSEQ multiplex PCR; in TCRdb, only in-frame clones are kept and a portion is missing. The sample lists about 150,000 clones, 80% to 90% occurring once. The source material was PBMCs or T cells enriched from blood (not recorded which). The receptors here all came from a man in his fifties who had recovered from COVID-19.

The chain recombines TRBV7-6 with TRBJ2-7; a weak D match, TRBD2 (5 bases). The CDR3 length is 12 residues. Germline lookup yields CDR1 SGHVS and CDR2 FNYEAQ. Trimming took off 6 bases at V and 10 bases at J, with 16 bases between the two ends. The CDR3 reads CASSLHGVGQYF. For the CDR3, the DNA is TGTGCCAGCAGTTTGCACGGGGTAGGACAGTACTTC. The entire variable domain, with the rest obtained from reference TRBV7-6 and TRBJ2-7, is as follows: GAGVSQSPRYKVTKRGQDVALRCDPISGHVSLYWYRQALGQGPEFLTYFNYEAQQDKSGLPNDRFSAERPEGSISTLTIQRTEQRDSAMYRCASSLHGVGQYFGPGTRLTVT.

The chain is built from TRBV14 and TRBJ2-1, with D possibly being TRBD1 (6 bases). This CDR3 spans 13 amino acids. Germline V gene data show CDR1 as SGHDN and CDR2 as FVKESK. V lost 6 bases, J lost 6 bases, and 12 bases lay in between. The CDR3 spells CASSRQVRNEQFF. The CDR3 nucleotides are TGTGCCAGCAGTCGACAGGTCCGCAATGAGCAGTTCTTC.

This sequence joins TRBV11-2 and TRBJ1-1; 11 nucleotides align to TRBD1. Germline assignment: CDR1 SGHAT and CDR2 FQNNGV. The CDR3 is made up of 15 amino acids. V shed 8 bases, J shed 2 bases, and the junction held 7 bases outside the gene matches. In nucleotides, the CDR3 is TGTGCCAGCCGACAAGGACAGGGGGCCAACACTGAAGCTTTCTTT. It specifies CASRQGQGANTEAFF. Combining the CDR3 with reference TRBV11-2 and TRBJ1-1 gives the whole variable domain EAGVAQSPRYKIIEKRQSVAFWCNPISGHATLYWYQQILGQGPKLLIQFQNNGVVDDSQLPKDRFSAERLKGVDSTLKIQPAKLEDSAVYLCASRQGQGANTEAFFGQGTRLTVV.

This chain links TRBV5-4 with TRBJ2-7; D not certain. CDR1 is SGHNT and CDR2 is YYREEE in the germline V gene (reference sequence). V was pared by 2 bases and J by 2 bases, with 17 bases between. This CDR3 spans 16 amino acids. The CDR3 bases are TGTGCCAGCAGCTTAACCCTAGGTCCTCCCCCCTACGAGCAGTACTTC. Its protein product is CASSLTLGPPPYEQYF.

CDR3 region: CATGSQGGNYGYTF. The CDR3 DNA sequence: TGTGCCACGGGGAGCCAGGGAGGCAACTATGGCTACACCTTC. V usage is TRBV10-3 and J usage is TRBJ1-2; D possibly corresponds to TRBD1 (5 bases). The CDR3 loop spans 14 amino acids. With 10 bases removed from V and 2 bases from J, the gap between germline ends came to 17 bases. Germline-derived CDR1 and CDR2 are ENHRY and SYGVKD.

This sequence joins TRBV19 and TRBJ1-1; D may be TRBD1 (5 bases). The V end was cut by 3 bases, the J end by 1 base, with 9 bases between. CDR3 length: 14 residues. Germline V gene lookup returns CDR1 LNHDA and CDR2 SQIVND (reference sequence). CDR3 in amino acids: CASSMWQGNTEAFF. The CDR3 bases are TGTGCCAGTAGTATGTGGCAGGGGAACACTGAAGCTTTCTTT.

This chain joins TRBV11-3 and TRBJ2-3; possible D gene TRBD2, 6 bases. Trimming stripped 6 bases from V and 4 bases from J, with 14 bases between. The CDR3 is 14 residues long. The germline gives CDR1 SGHNT, CDR2 YENEEA. This chain's CDR3 is CASSGTLEPDTQYF. CDR3 bases: TGTGCCAGCAGTGGGACTCTCGAGCCAGATACGCAGTATTTT. The variable domain in full, completed from reference TRBV11-3 and TRBJ2-3, reads EAGVVQSPRYKIIEKKQPVAFWCNPISGHNTLYWYLQNLGQGPELLIRYENEEAVDDSQLPKDRFSAERLKGVDSTLKIQPAELGDSAVYLCASSGTLEPDTQYFGPGTRLTVL.

The V call is TRBV11-3, the J call TRBJ1-1, with a tentative D call TRBD1 (5 bases). V was trimmed by 6 bases and J by 4 bases, leaving 15 bases between them. This CDR3 is built from 14 residues. The germline gives CDR1 SGHNT, CDR2 YENEEA. The CDR3 DNA reads TGTGCCAGCAGTTATACACAGGATGGCACTGAAGCTTTCTTT. Protein product: CASSYTQDGTEAFF.

The chain uses TRBV27 and TRBJ2-5, with a tentative D call TRBD1 (6 bases). The CDR3 totals 14 residues. The V and J ends lost 4 bases and 1 base respectively, with 10 bases between them. Germline V gene data show CDR1 as MNHEY and CDR2 as SMNVEV (reference sequence). For the CDR3, the DNA is TGTGCCAGCAGTTCAATCAGGGGCCAAGAGACCCAGTACTTC. Encoded protein: CASSSIRGQETQYF.

The chain links TRBV29-1 to TRBJ1-5; 7 bases fit TRBD1. V lost 6 bases to trimming and J lost 5 bases; unmatched junction nucleotides: 7. This CDR3 contains 13 residues. CDR1 is SQVTM, CDR2 ANQGSEA, per germline. CDR3 coding DNA: TGCAGCGTCGTCGTCCAGGGGGATCAGCCCCAGCATTTT. Protein: CSVVVQGDQPQHF.

The chain uses TRBV18 and TRBJ1-2, with TRBD1 matching 7 bases. J was trimmed by 7 bases and V by 7 bases; bases with no gene match: 9. The CDR3 runs 13 residues. Looked up from germline, CDR1 is KGHSH and CDR2 is LQKENI. The CDR3 sequence is CASYGTVGRGYTF. CDR3 in DNA: TGTGCCAGCTACGGGACAGTCGGTCGTGGCTACACCTTC.

The CDR3 loop is CASSQESLAGGRSYEQYF. The CDR3 DNA follows: TGTGCCAGCAGCCAAGAATCCCTAGCGGGAGGGCGGTCCTACGAGCAGTACTTC. The chain couples TRBV3-1 (or the pseudogene TRBV3-2) to TRBJ2-7; 12 bases line up with TRBD2. Germline loops: CDR1 LGHDT, CDR2 YNNKEL (reference sequence). The CDR3 sequence is 18 residues long. The V segment lost 0 bases and the J segment 1 base; nucleotides outside the gene matches: 7.

V gene TRBV11-1 combines with J gene TRBJ1-2, with 7 bases that match TRBD1. Germline-derived CDR1 and CDR2 are SGHAT and FQDESV (reference sequence). The V gene end was trimmed by 5 bases and the J gene end by 4 bases; junction bases not matched to a gene: 10. The CDR3 consists of 15 residues. The CDR3, as DNA: TGTGCCAGCAGCCAAGGGGGGCCAGGGGGCTATGGCTACACCTTC. Translated, it gives CASSQGGPGGYGYTF.